What follows are 5 T cell receptor beta chains derived from one specimen sequenced in a study of circulating and synovial CD4+ cells in juvenile arthritis. This table comes from immunoSEQ multiplex PCR, and its TCRdb copy is limited to in-frame clones, with some not included. Among 30,000 to 40,000 clones listed, roughly 96% were seen once. The sequenced sample was CD4+ T cells from blood. The receptors here all came from a human donor with juvenile idiopathic arthritis.

V usage is TRBV6-5 and J usage is TRBJ1-6; 11 positions match TRBD1. Trimming at V came to 6 bases and at J to 9 bases, leaving 4 bases not matched to a gene. The CDR3 runs to 14 residues. The germline V gene has CDR1 MNHEY and CDR2 SVGAGI. CDR3 loop: CASRPGTGGSPLHF. CDR3 nucleotide sequence: TGTGCCAGCAGACCAGGGACAGGGGGTTCACCCCTCCACTTT.

The chain couples TRBV6-1 to TRBJ2-3; D may be TRBD2 (5 bases). Germline values: CDR1 MNHNS, CDR2 SASEGT. The V end was cut by 8 bases, the J end by 0 bases, with 15 bases between. The CDR3 runs 15 residues. The CDR3 here is CASSITGGSTDTQYF. Written as DNA, the CDR3 is TGTGCCAGCTCGATAACGGGCGGGAGCACAGATACGCAGTATTTT.

V usage is TRBV6-5 and J usage is TRBJ1-5; the match to TRBD1 covers 9 bases. After removal of 6 bases from V and 4 bases from J, the junction contained 7 bases not matched to a gene. The V gene's germline CDR1 is MNHEY and CDR2 SVGAGI. The CDR3 extends over 15 amino acids. The CDR3 DNA is TGTGCCAGCAGCAGACAGGGGGAGCTTAATCAGCCCCAGCATTTT. Protein: CASSRQGELNQPQHF.

The CDR3 loop is CASSPGQGDTEAFF. CDR3 bases: TGCGCCAGCAGCCCGGGACAGGGGGACACTGAAGCTTTCTTT. The chain couples TRBV5-1 to TRBJ1-1; 11 nucleotides align to TRBD1. Trimming took 4 bases from V and 3 from J; bases not matched to a gene: 2. In germline, CDR1 is SGHRS, CDR2 YFSETQ. The CDR3 has 14 residues.

CDR3 region: CASSLGPRDEQFF. CDR3 in DNA: TGTGCCAGCAGCTTAGGGCCGAGGGATGAGCAGTTCTTC. V is TRBV11-3 and J is TRBJ2-1, with D possibly TRBD2 on 5 matching bases. This CDR3 spans 13 amino acids. From germline, CDR1 is SGHNT and CDR2 YENEEA. The V end lost 1 base, the J end lost 8 bases, and 9 bases lay between the germline ends.